These 9 T cell receptor beta chains share one sample of origin, sequenced in a study of metastatic and nonmetastatic thyroid tumors. TCRdb recomputed clones from the PCR reads via MiXCR. The table lists about 9,000 clones, over 12% of them singletons. There were no patients who had received any treatment before thyroid surgery. The sample comprised blood. These TCRs come from a female donor with papillary thyroid cancer or a benign thyroid nodule (not recorded which). Some clones in this sample may be carry-over from other donors' samples.

This clone showed up many times. DNA for the CDR3: TGTGCCAGCAGCCAAAGTTCGGGGCGCCATACGCAGTATTTT. Amino acid sequence: CASSQSSGRHTQYF. The chain uses TRBV3-1 and TRBJ2-3; either TRBD1 or TRBD2 may supply D (5 bases each). Germline V gene data show CDR1 as LGHDT and CDR2 as YNNKEL (reference sequence). The CDR3 covers 14 residues. V was trimmed by 2 bases and J by 7 bases, leaving 13 bases between them.

In this sample, this clone turned up many times. Since a much larger clone is just one base distant, this may be a read error. J is TRBJ1-1 and V is TRBV11-3; D remains unclear. Germline V lookup: CDR1 SGHNT, CDR2 YENEEA. Deletions cut 5 bases from V and 6 bases from J, with 13 bases between. The CDR3 loop spans 13 amino acids. The CDR3 loop is CASSRRANPEAFF. The CDR3 nucleotides read TGTGCCAGCAGCCGGAGGGCGAATCCTGAAGCTTTCTTT.

This clone qualifies as medium-sized (0.01 to 0.1%). This rearrangement joins TRBV7-8 to TRBJ1-2; 12 bases align to TRBD1. This CDR3 spans 16 amino acids. Germline V lookup: CDR1 SGHVS, CDR2 FQNEAQ. The junction had 11 bases not matched to a gene; V was cut back by 5 bases and J by 7 bases. The DNA for the CDR3 is TGTGCCAGCAGCAAGCGCACGGGACAGGGGGCGTTTGGCTACACCTTC. This encodes CASSKRTGQGAFGYTF.

The chain links TRBV7-8 to TRBJ2-7; no clear D. CDR3 length equals 13 residues. Germline values: CDR1 SGHVS, CDR2 FQNEAQ. Trimming stripped 5 bases from V and 0 bases from J, with 8 bases between. CDR3 coding DNA: TGTGCCAGCAGCCTATCGAGCTCCTACGAGCAGTACTTC. Translating gives CASSLSSSYEQYF.

This clone was counted at least ten times. The chain couples TRBV5-1 to TRBJ2-5; unclear D gene. The CDR3 has 12 residues. CDR1 is SGHRS, CDR2 YFSETQ, per germline. V was trimmed by 4 bases and J by 2 bases, leaving 6 bases between them. Here the CDR3 DNA reads TGCGCCAGCAGCCTTAATCAAGAGACCCAGTACTTC. It encodes CASSLNQETQYF.

Of note for this clone: One end of the junction fails to match germline, which may point to a read error. The chain joins TRBV10-1 to TRBJ2-7; TRBD2 matches at 8 bases. The CDR3 is 15 amino acids. Germline V gene data show CDR1 as WNHNN and CDR2 as SYGVQD (reference sequence). CDR3 DNA: TGTGCCAGCAGCAAAACTGTGGCGGGAGGACGCGAGCAGTACTTC. Its translation is CASSKTVAGGREQYF.

V usage is TRBV7-6 and J usage is TRBJ2-1; 8 nucleotides align to TRBD1. V was pared by 1 base and J by 4 bases, with 9 bases of the junction left unmatched. This CDR3 contains 17 residues. Germline loops: CDR1 SGHVS, CDR2 FNYEAQ. In DNA form, the CDR3 reads TGTGCCAGCAGCTTAGTCTCCCACAGGGGGAGGTACAATGAGCAGTTCTTC. Encoded protein: CASSLVSHRGRYNEQFF.

This clone was detected ten times or more. V usage is TRBV4-1 and J usage is TRBJ2-7; D gene unclear. Trimming shortened V by 0 bases and J by 3 bases, and 12 bases separated the two germline ends. The CDR3 is 15 amino acids. CDR1 and CDR2 from the germline V gene are MGHRA and YSYEKL. The DNA of the CDR3 is TGCGCCAGCAGCCAAGATTTAACTAACCTCTACGAGCAGTACTTC. This translates into CASSQDLTNLYEQYF.

In this sample, this clone turned up many times. The chain has TRBV7-9 and TRBJ1-4; TRBD1 matches 7 bases. With V trimmed by 4 bases and J by 6 bases, 5 bases remained unmatched. CDR3 length equals 14 residues. Germline lookup yields CDR1 SEHNR and CDR2 FQNEAQ (reference sequence). CDR3 nucleotide sequence: TGTGCCAGCAGCTCCGGGACAGTAGATGAAAAACTGTTTTTT. Its protein product is CASSSGTVDEKLFF.